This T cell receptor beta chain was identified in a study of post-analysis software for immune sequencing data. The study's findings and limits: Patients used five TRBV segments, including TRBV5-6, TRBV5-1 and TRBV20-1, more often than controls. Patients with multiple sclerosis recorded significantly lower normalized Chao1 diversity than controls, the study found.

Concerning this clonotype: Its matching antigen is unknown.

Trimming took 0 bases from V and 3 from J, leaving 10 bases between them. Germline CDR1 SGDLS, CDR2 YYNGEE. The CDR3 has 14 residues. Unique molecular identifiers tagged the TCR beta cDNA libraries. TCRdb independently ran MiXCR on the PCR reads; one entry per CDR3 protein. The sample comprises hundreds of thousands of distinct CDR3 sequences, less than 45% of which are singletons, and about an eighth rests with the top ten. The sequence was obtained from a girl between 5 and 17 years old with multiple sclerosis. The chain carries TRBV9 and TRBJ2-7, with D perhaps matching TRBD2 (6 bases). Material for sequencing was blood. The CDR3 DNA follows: TGTGCCAGCAGCGTAGCCGGGGGAAACTACGAGCAGTACTTC. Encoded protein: CASSVAGGNYEQYF.